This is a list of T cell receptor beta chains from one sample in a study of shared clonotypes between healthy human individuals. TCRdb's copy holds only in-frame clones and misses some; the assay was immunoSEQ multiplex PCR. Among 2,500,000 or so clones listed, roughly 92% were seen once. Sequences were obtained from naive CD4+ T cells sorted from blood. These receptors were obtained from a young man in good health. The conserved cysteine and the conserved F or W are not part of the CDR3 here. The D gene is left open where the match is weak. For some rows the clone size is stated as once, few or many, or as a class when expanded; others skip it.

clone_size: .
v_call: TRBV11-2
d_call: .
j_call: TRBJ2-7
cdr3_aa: ASSTWKTSAYEQY

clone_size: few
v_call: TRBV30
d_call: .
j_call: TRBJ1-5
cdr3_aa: AWSGQRDQPQH

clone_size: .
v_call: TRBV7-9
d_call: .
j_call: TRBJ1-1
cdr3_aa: ASSPVGFTEAF

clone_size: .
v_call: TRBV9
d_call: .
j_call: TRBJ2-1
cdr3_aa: ASSVVGGEGNDEQF

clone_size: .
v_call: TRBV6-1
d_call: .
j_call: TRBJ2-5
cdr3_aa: ASLRGDRETQY

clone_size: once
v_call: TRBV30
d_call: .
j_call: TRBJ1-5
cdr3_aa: AWNGGRGNQPQH

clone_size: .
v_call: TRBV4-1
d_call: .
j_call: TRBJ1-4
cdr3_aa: ASSQEGGSGEKLF

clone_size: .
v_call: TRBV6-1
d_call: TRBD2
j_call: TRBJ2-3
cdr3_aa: ASSEGTSGRTDTQY

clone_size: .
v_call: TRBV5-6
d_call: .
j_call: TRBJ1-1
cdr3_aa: ASSFIRGTEAF

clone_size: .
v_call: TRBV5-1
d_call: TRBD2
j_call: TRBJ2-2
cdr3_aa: ASSLGLADTGELF

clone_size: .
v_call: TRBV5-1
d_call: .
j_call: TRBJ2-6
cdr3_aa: ASSLAGDAGANVLT

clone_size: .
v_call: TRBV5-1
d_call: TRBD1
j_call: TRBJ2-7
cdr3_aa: ASSFDRAKY

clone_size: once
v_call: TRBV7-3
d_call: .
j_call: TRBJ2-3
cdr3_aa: ASSLFPVGSVDGDTQY

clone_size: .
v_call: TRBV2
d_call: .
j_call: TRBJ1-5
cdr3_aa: ASSVPTGNQPQH

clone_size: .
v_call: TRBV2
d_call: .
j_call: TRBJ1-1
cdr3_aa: ASSERSWDTEAF

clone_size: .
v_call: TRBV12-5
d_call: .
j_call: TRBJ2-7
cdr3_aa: ASGLRQGPSYEQY

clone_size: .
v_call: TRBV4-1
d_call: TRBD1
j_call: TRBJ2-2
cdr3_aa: ASSQDLAGGAPGELF

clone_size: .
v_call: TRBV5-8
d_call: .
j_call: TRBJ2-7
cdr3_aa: ASSPRDPRSYEQY

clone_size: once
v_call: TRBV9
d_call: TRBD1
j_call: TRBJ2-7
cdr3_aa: ASSATGTDYEQY

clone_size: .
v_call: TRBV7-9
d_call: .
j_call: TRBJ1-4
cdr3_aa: ASSEWTSEEKLF

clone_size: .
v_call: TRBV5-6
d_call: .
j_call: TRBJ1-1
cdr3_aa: ASSLEFRAGDTEAF

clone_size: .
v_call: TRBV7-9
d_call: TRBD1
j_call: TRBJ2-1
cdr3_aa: ASSPGTGDSSYNEQF

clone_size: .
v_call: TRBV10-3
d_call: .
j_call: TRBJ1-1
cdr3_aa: AIRFTGTTEAF

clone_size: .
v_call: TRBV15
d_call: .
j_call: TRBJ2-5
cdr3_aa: ATSRGPGETQY

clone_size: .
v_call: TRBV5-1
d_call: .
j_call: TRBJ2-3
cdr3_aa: ASSLTDRSTDTQY

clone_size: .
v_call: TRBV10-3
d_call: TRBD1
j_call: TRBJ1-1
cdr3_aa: AISEGQGNTEAF

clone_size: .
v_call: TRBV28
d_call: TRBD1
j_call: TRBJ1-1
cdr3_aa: ASSLVSGDRGTEAF

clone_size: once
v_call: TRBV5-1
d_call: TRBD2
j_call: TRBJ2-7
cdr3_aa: ASRSWASGSYEQY

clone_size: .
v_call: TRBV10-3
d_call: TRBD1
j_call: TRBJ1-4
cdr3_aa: ATTGGAGEKLF

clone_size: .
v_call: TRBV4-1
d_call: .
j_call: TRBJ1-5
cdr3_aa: ASSQELFNTPQH

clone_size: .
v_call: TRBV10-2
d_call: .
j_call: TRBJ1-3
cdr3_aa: ASSEGRGAGNTIY

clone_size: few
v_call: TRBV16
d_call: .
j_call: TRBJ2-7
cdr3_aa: ASSFGESPSSYEQY

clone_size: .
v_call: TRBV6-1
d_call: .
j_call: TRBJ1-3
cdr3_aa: ASSTGTKGTIY

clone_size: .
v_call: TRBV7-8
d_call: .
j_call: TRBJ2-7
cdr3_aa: ASSFRGTYYEEQY

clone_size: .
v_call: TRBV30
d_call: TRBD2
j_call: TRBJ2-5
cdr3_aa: AWSKLAEETQY

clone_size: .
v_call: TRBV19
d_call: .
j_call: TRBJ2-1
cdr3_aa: ASSISSAIVNNEQF

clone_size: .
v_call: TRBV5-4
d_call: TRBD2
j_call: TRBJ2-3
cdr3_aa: ASSLLAGGTDTQY

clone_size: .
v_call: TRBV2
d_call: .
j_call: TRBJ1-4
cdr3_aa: ASSDGLARKLF

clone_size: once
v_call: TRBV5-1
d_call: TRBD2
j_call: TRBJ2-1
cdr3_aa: ASSAPGLAGAREQF

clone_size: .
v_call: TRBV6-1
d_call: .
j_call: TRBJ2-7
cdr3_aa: ASSENFWVEQY

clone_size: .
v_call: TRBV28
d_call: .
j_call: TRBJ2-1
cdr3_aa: ASSSPRQRRNEQF

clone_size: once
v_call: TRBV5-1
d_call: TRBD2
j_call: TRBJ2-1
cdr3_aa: ASSFNSGTSYNEQF